Listed below are T cell receptor beta chains from one sample, sequenced in a study of T cell responses to AZD1222 COVID-19 vaccine. Clones were sequenced by immunoSEQ multiplex PCR, and TCRdb holds only the in-frame ones, with some missing. This sample's clone table lists about 140,000 clones. Sample: peripheral blood. The receptors shown here come from an adult in good health. CDR3s include the opening cysteine and the closing phenylalanine or tryptophan. A D gene is named only where the DNA matches it firmly.

v_call	j_call	d_call	cdr3_aa	cdr3_nt
TRBV9	TRBJ1-1	.	CASSVDDPSRTEAFF	TGTGCCAGCAGCGTAGATGACCCATCCCGTACTGAAGCTTTCTTT
TRBV18	TRBJ2-7	TRBD1	CASSPTSPGQGASEQYF	TGTGCCAGCTCACCGACAAGCCCGGGACAGGGGGCCAGCGAGCAGTACTTC
TRBV28	TRBJ2-7	.	CASRTASGDPYEQYF	TGTGCCAGCCGAACAGCTTCGGGAGATCCCTACGAGCAGTACTTC
TRBV4-3	TRBJ1-4	.	CASSQEGRMGEKLFF	TGCGCCAGCAGCCAAGAGGGCAGGATGGGTGAAAAACTGTTTTTT
TRBV5-6	TRBJ2-3	.	CASSLARIFTDTQYF	TGTGCCAGCAGCTTGGCCCGGATCTTCACAGATACGCAGTATTTT
TRBV28	TRBJ1-5	TRBD1	CASSPGQFYQPQHF	TGTGCCAGCAGCCCGGGACAGTTTTATCAGCCCCAGCATTTT
TRBV3-1/TRBV3-2	TRBJ2-5	.	CASSQVANPGTQYF	TGTGCCAGCAGCCAAGTGGCGAATCCGGGGACCCAGTACTTC
TRBV19	TRBJ1-5	.	CASSIDQGQGQPQHF	TGTGCCAGTAGTATAGATCAAGGGCAGGGTCAGCCCCAGCATTTT
TRBV6-2/TRBV6-3	TRBJ1-3	.	CASSRVPGFAENTIYF	TGTGCCAGCAGCCGAGTTCCGGGTTTTGCTGAAAACACCATATATTTT
TRBV2	TRBJ2-7	.	CASSPEQGAYEQYF	TGTGCCAGCAGCCCTGAACAGGGCGCCTACGAGCAGTACTTC
TRBV15	TRBJ1-1	TRBD1	CATSLRTGSEAFF	TGTGCCACCAGCTTGAGGACAGGCTCTGAAGCTTTCTTT
TRBV5-6	TRBJ1-2	TRBD1	CASSVDRAYGYTF	TGTGCCAGCAGCGTCGACAGGGCCTATGGCTACACCTTC
TRBV19	TRBJ1-1	TRBD1	CASSDGTGRRTEAFF	TGTGCCAGTAGTGACGGGACAGGGCGAAGAACTGAAGCTTTCTTT
TRBV5-3	TRBJ1-1	.	CARSLGNRSFPEAFF	TGTGCCAGAAGTCTGGGAAACAGGTCGTTCCCTGAAGCTTTCTTT
TRBV18	TRBJ1-4	.	CASSGTGVNEKLFF	TGTGCCAGCTCAGGAACGGGTGTTAATGAAAAACTGTTTTTT
TRBV6-5	TRBJ1-4	TRBD1	CASSYLGQGDEKLFF	TGTGCCAGCAGTTACTTGGGACAGGGGGATGAAAAACTGTTTTTT
TRBV4-1	TRBJ2-4	.	CASSQDRGENIQYF	TGCGCCAGCAGCCAAGATAGGGGAGAAAACATTCAGTACTTC
TRBV19	TRBJ2-5	.	CASSKGGRTLETQYF	TGTGCCAGTAGTAAGGGGGGGCGGACTTTGGAGACCCAGTACTTC
TRBV2	TRBJ1-5	TRBD1	CASSLNRGAGVSNQPQHF	TGTGCCAGCAGCTTAAACAGGGGGGCGGGAGTTAGCAATCAGCCCCAGCATTTT
TRBV7-9	TRBJ1-2	TRBD1	CASSSGQAGRYTF	TGTGCCAGCAGCTCTGGACAGGCCGGGCGCTACACCTTC
TRBV27	TRBJ1-5	.	CASSFQGVGQPQHF	TGTGCCAGCAGTTTCCAAGGGGTCGGTCAGCCCCAGCATTTT
TRBV5-4	TRBJ2-4	.	CASSLEAVRNIQYF	TGTGCCAGCAGCTTGGAGGCAGTCCGAAACATTCAGTACTTC
TRBV3-1/TRBV3-2	TRBJ1-3	.	CASSPMRGRSGNTIYF	TGTGCCAGCAGTCCGATGAGGGGCCGCTCTGGAAACACCATATATTTT
TRBV25-1	TRBJ1-2	.	CASSEWGRVNGYTF	TGTGCCAGCAGTGAATGGGGGCGGGTAAATGGCTACACCTTC
TRBV5-4	TRBJ1-2	TRBD1	CASSLAGDSPGYTF	TGTGCCAGCAGCTTGGCCGGGGACAGCCCTGGCTACACCTTC
TRBV10-3	TRBJ2-4	.	CAISEAPRETKNIQYF	TGTGCCATCAGTGAGGCCCCGAGGGAGACCAAAAACATTCAGTACTTC
TRBV7-8	TRBJ1-5	.	CASSLIPRGSNQPQHF	TGTGCCAGCAGCTTAATCCCCAGGGGTAGCAATCAGCCCCAGCATTTT
TRBV5-4	TRBJ1-5	.	CASSLGINQPQHF	TGTGCCAGCAGCTTAGGGATCAATCAGCCCCAGCATTTT
TRBV5-6	TRBJ1-1	TRBD1	CASSNLRGLTEAFF	TGTGCCAGCAGCAACCTCAGGGGGCTCACTGAAGCTTTCTTT
TRBV6-6	TRBJ2-7	TRBD1	CASSMGQGDSYEQYF	TGTGCCAGCAGTATGGGACAGGGGGACTCCTACGAGCAGTACTTC
TRBV9	TRBJ2-3	TRBD1	CASSNPGQGALSTDTQYF	TGTGCCAGCAGCAACCCGGGACAGGGGGCTTTGAGCACAGATACGCAGTATTTT
TRBV5-1	TRBJ2-7	.	CASSLALGLVYEQYF	TGCGCCAGCAGCTTGGCCCTCGGACTGGTCTACGAGCAGTACTTC
TRBV6-2/TRBV6-3	TRBJ1-6	.	CASSYSSVEPRTSSPLHF	TGTGCCAGCAGTTACTCGAGTGTCGAGCCACGGACTAGTTCACCCCTCCACTTT